The clone carrying this T cell receptor (beta chain) was seen more than once but under ten times. One end of the junction varies from germline; a read error may be responsible. The CDR3 runs 14 residues. Germline CDR1 is MNHNS and CDR2 is SASEGT. The sample is drawn from a study of T cells in Graves' hyperthyroidism and ophthalmopathy. TCR beta CDR3 region amplification was performed from RNA transcripts. Using the HTBI primer set, a first-round RT-PCR was run on the TCR CDR3. TCRdb called the multiplex PCR reads again in MiXCR, with one record for every CDR3 protein. This table holds 530,000 or so distinct CDR3 sequences, roughly a quarter found once.

The origin of this receptor is a woman in her thirties with Graves' ophthalmopathy. The source material was blood. V is TRBV6-1 and J is TRBJ2-5; 8 nucleotides line up with TRBD1. CDR3 protein: CASSDRGLQETKYF. CDR3 bases: TGTGCCAGCAGTGACAGGGGGCTACAAGAGACCAAGTACTTC.